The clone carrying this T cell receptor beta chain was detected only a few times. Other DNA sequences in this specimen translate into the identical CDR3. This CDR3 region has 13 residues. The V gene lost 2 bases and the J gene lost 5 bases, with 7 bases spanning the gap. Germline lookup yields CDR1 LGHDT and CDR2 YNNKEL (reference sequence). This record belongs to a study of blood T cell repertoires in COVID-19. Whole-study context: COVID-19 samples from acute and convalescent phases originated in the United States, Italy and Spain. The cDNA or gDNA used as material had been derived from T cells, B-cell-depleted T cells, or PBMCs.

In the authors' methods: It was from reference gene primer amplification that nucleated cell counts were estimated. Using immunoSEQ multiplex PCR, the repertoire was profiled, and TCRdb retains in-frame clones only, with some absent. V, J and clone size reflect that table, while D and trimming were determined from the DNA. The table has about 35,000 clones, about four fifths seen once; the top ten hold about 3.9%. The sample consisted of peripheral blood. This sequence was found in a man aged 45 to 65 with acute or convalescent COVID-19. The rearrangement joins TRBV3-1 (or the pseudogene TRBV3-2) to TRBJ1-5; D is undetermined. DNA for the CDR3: TGTGCCAGCAGCCAAAGCCTCGATCAGCCCCAGCATTTT. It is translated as CASSQSLDQPQHF.